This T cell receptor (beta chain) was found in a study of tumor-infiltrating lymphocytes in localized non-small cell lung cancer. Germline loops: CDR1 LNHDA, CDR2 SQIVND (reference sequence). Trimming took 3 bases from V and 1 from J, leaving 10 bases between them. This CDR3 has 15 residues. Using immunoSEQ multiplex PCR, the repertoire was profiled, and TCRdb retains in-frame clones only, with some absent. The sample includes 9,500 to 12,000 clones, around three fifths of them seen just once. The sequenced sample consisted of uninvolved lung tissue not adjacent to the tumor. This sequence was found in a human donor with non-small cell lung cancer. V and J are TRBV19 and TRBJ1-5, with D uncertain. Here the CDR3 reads CASSIHPPSNQPQHF. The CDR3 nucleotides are TGTGCCAGTAGTATTCATCCGCCAAGCAATCAGCCCCAGCATTTT.